The 8 T cell receptor beta chains presented below share a single source sample, sequenced in a study of shared clonotypes between healthy human individuals. Profiled with immunoSEQ multiplex PCR; TCRdb holds only in-frame clones, not every one. Altogether roughly 760,000 clones are present, around 72% being singletons, with the ten largest covering 1.5% to 2%. Sequenced sample: memory CD4+ T cells sorted from blood. Subset: CD45RA-negative fraction. These receptors were taken from a woman aged 30 to 39 in good health.

V and J are TRBV6-6 and TRBJ1-3; unclear D gene. CDR3 length: 14 residues. Germline lookup yields CDR1 MNHNY and CDR2 SVGAGI (reference sequence). V was shortened by 8 bases and J by 4 bases, with 15 bases between the two germline ends. CDR3: CASGPLLGGNTIYF. The CDR3 DNA is TGTGCCAGCGGACCACTCCTCGGGGGAAACACCATATATTTT.

This chain links TRBV5-4 with TRBJ2-7; 8 bases map to TRBD1. This CDR3 is 17 amino acids long. V was pared by 4 bases and J by 0 bases, with 12 bases of the junction left unmatched. The germline V gene encodes CDR1 SGHNT and CDR2 YYREEE (reference sequence). CDR3 loop: CASSAGLTGVASYEQYF. The DNA for the CDR3 is TGTGCCAGCAGCGCGGGACTGACAGGGGTTGCCTCCTACGAGCAGTACTTC.

V is TRBV28 and J is TRBJ2-3, with TRBD2 matching 9 bases. Germline lookup yields CDR1 MDHEN and CDR2 SYDVKM. This CDR3 region has 13 residues. Trimming cost V 5 bases and J 5 bases; bases outside gene matches: 2. The CDR3 here is CASSLAGRDTQYF. In DNA form, the CDR3 reads TGTGCCAGCAGTCTAGCGGGAAGAGATACGCAGTATTTT.

The chain joins TRBV5-6 to TRBJ1-5; D is undetermined. Germline CDR1 and CDR2: SGHDT and YYEEEE. This CDR3 region has 12 residues. V gave up 1 base and J gave up 5 bases, with 4 bases separating them. CDR3 in DNA: TGTGCCAGCAGCTTGCGGGATCAGCCCCAGCATTTT. Translation: CASSLRDQPQHF.

The chain recombines TRBV2 with TRBJ2-5, with D unclear. Per the germline V gene, CDR1 is SNHLY and CDR2 is FYNNEI. V was clipped by 10 bases and J by 2 bases, with 14 bases between them. The CDR3 consists of 13 residues. CDR3 residues: CATTSTHQETQYF. In nucleotides, the CDR3 is TGTGCCACCACTTCGACACATCAAGAGACCCAGTACTTC.

This sequence joins TRBV6-1 and TRBJ1-5; D is perhaps TRBD1 (5 bases). The germline V gene has CDR1 MNHNS and CDR2 SASEGT. CDR3 size: 16 residues. V was clipped by 6 bases and J by 2 bases, with 17 bases between them. This chain's CDR3 is CASSERGDFGNQPQHF. The CDR3 DNA reads as TGTGCCAGCAGCGAAAGAGGGGACTTCGGCAATCAGCCCCAGCATTTT.

The rearrangement links TRBV6-5 to TRBJ1-2; 8 nucleotides line up with TRBD1. Germline CDR1 and CDR2: MNHEY and SVGAGI. The CDR3 runs to 16 residues. V lost 0 bases to trimming and J lost 7 bases; unmatched junction nucleotides: 10. The CDR3 reads CASSYSYLGQGSGYTF. CDR3 bases: TGTGCCAGCAGTTACTCATATTTAGGACAGGGCAGTGGCTACACCTTC.

This CDR3 is CASSSGLAGRSGELFF. In DNA form, the CDR3 reads TGTGCCAGCAGCAGCGGACTAGCGGGGAGATCCGGGGAGCTGTTTTTT. The rearrangement uses TRBV11-2 and TRBJ2-2; 12 bases fit TRBD2. The ends lost 5 bases at V and 6 bases at J; junction bases unmatched: 7. CDR3 length: 16 amino acids. The V gene's germline CDR1 is SGHAT and CDR2 FQNNGV.